Following are 24 T cell receptor beta chains from one sample sequenced in a study of cytomegalovirus exposure and HLA in healthy donors (dated by TCRdb to about 2017). The library was built by means of the immunoSEQ multiplex PCR assay. TCRdb stores this immuneACCESS table with in-frame sequences only. Part of the clones is absent; in the studies checked, under half of the shortfall reflects unresolved V genes, and no reason is known for the rest. For this sample there are 150,000 to 200,000 clones; about 83% appear just once. The top ten constitute roughly 1.5% of the sample. Sequenced sample: PBMCs. These receptors originate from a woman under 30 in good health and CMV-seronegative.

This clone was observed a few times. V is TRBV7-2 and J is TRBJ2-7; TRBD1 matches at 10 bases. CDR1 and CDR2 from the germline V gene are SGHTA and FQGNSA. CDR3 length: 14 amino acids. The V gene end was trimmed by 5 bases and the J gene end by 5 bases; junction bases not matched to a gene: 6. The CDR3 loop reads CASSVDRGRNEQYF. The CDR3 DNA reads TGTGCCAGCAGCGTCGACAGGGGGCGGAACGAGCAGTACTTC.

The chain is built from TRBV6-5 and TRBJ1-6; no firm D call. The V end lost 0 bases, the J end lost 14 bases, and 17 bases lay between the germline ends. Germline assignment: CDR1 MNHEY and CDR2 SVGAGI. The CDR3 is 15 amino acids. The CDR3 protein is CASSYSGRPRMSLHF. In DNA form, the CDR3 reads TGTGCCAGCAGTTACTCCGGCAGGCCGAGAATGTCCCTCCACTTT.

V is TRBV5-1 and J is TRBJ1-1; no firm D call. The V end lost 4 bases, the J end lost 1 base, and 8 bases lay between the germline ends. This CDR3 spans 13 amino acids. Germline V CDR1 and CDR2: SGHRS, YFSETQ. The CDR3 region is CASSGNRNTEAFF. CDR3 DNA sequence: TGCGCCAGCAGCGGAAACAGGAACACTGAAGCTTTCTTT.

The genes are TRBV19 and TRBJ1-2, with D uncertain. Germline loops: CDR1 LNHDA, CDR2 SQIVND (reference sequence). This CDR3 spans 13 amino acids. V lost 3 bases and J 4 bases, leaving 9 bases between the germline ends. CDR3: CASSITQTYGYTF. CDR3 sequence (DNA): TGTGCCAGTAGTATTACACAGACCTATGGCTACACCTTC.

This clone was detected a few times. CDR3 loop: CASSRRGSSYNSPLHF. CDR3 DNA: TGTGCCAGCAGCCGGCGGGGGAGCTCCTATAATTCACCCCTCCACTTT. This sequence joins TRBV14 and TRBJ1-6; D might be TRBD1 (5 bases). Trimming cost V 4 bases and J 0 bases, with 10 bases left between them. The CDR3 length is 16 residues. Germline assignment: CDR1 SGHDN and CDR2 FVKESK.

The V call is TRBV7-8, the J call TRBJ1-3; no definite D call. The CDR3 sequence is 12 residues long. CDR1 is SGHVS and CDR2 is FQNEAQ in the germline V gene. Trimming stripped 8 bases from V and 2 bases from J, with 7 bases between. Here the CDR3 DNA reads TGTGCCAGCGTAAATCCTGGAAACACCATATATTTT. Amino acids: CASVNPGNTIYF.

The chain uses TRBV6-1 and TRBJ2-1; maybe TRBD1 (5 bases). The CDR3 has 14 amino acids. V lost 6 bases, J lost 6 bases, and 15 bases lay in between. The germline V gene has CDR1 MNHNS and CDR2 SASEGT. CDR3 coding DNA: TGTGCCAGCAGGGGGCCGTTAAGCCCCAATGAGCAGTTCTTC. Protein product: CASRGPLSPNEQFF.

In this sample, this clone turned up once. The rearrangement joins TRBV4-1 to TRBJ1-2; a possible D gene is TRBD1 (5 bases). V lost 4 bases to trimming and J lost 1 base, with 19 bases between them. The CDR3 loop spans 17 amino acids. Germline V CDR1 and CDR2: MGHRA, YSYEKL. The CDR3 protein is CASSRQGPGGFNYGYTF. CDR3 coding DNA: TGCGCCAGCAGCCGCCAAGGGCCGGGGGGTTTTAACTATGGCTACACCTTC.

This chain links TRBV7-9 with TRBJ2-7; 8 bases line up with TRBD1. The junction had 2 bases not matched to a gene; V was cut back by 5 bases and J by 2 bases. Germline V gene sequence: CDR1 SEHNR, CDR2 FQNEAQ (reference sequence). There are 13 residues in the CDR3. The CDR3 here is CASSGGQAYEQYF. For the CDR3, the DNA is TGTGCCAGCAGCGGGGGACAGGCCTACGAGCAGTACTTC. The complete variable domain, with remaining parts taken from reference TRBV7-9 and TRBJ2-7, reads DTGVSQNPRHKITKRGQNVTFRCDPISEHNRLYWYRQTLGQGPEFLTYFQNEAQLEKSRLLSDRFSAERPKGSFSTLEIQRTEQGDSAMYLCASSGGQAYEQYFGPGTRLTVT.

The chain is built from TRBV19 and TRBJ1-5, with D possibly TRBD1 on 6 matching bases. This CDR3 region has 13 residues. Per germline, CDR1 LNHDA and CDR2 SQIVND (reference sequence). V was pared by 8 bases and J by 6 bases, with 14 bases between. The chain's CDR3 is CASVDRIGQPQHF. The CDR3 DNA reads as TGTGCCAGTGTAGACAGGATCGGTCAGCCCCAGCATTTT.

The chain employs TRBV12-5 and TRBJ2-1; D remains unclear. V shed 6 bases and J shed 11 bases, with 14 bases lying between them. Germline values: CDR1 LGHNT, CDR2 FRNRAP. CDR3 length equals 12 residues. In nucleotides, the CDR3 is TGTGCTAGTGGGGCAGGTCCTGATAAGCAGTTCTTC. Its protein is CASGAGPDKQFF.

The genes are TRBV25-1 and TRBJ1-1; TRBD1 agrees at 7 bases. Germline V lookup: CDR1 MGHDK, CDR2 SYGVNS. The CDR3 runs to 14 residues. The V gene end was trimmed by 3 bases and the J gene end by 6 bases; junction bases not matched to a gene: 7. The DNA of the CDR3 is TGTGCCAGCAGTGATCTTGGACAGGCCGCTGAAGCTTTCTTT. Protein sequence: CASSDLGQAAEAFF.

This clone has a handful of counts. The J gene is TRBJ1-6, the V gene TRBV19, with 8 nucleotides matching TRBD1. CDR1 and CDR2 from the germline V gene are LNHDA and SQIVND (reference sequence). The CDR3 extends over 14 amino acids. V lost 2 bases to trimming and J lost 10 bases; unmatched junction nucleotides: 4. The chain's CDR3 is CASSIPGGWSPLHF. CDR3 DNA: TGTGCCAGTAGTATACCAGGGGGCTGGTCACCCCTCCACTTT.

This rearrangement joins TRBV6-6 to TRBJ1-1, with D perhaps matching TRBD1 (6 bases). CDR1 and CDR2 (germline): MNHNY, SVGAGI (reference sequence). This CDR3 region has 11 residues. With 7 bases removed from V and 10 bases from J, the gap between germline ends came to 13 bases. This chain's CDR3 is CASTLGGGAFF. In DNA, the CDR3 is TGTGCCAGCACCCTAGGGGGGGGAGCTTTCTTT.

The chain links TRBV5-1 to TRBJ1-5, with 11 nucleotides matching TRBD1. Germline-derived CDR1 and CDR2 are SGHRS and YFSETQ. J gave up 4 bases and V 4 bases, and 7 bases lay outside the gene matches. The CDR3 is 16 amino acids. CDR3 nucleotide sequence: TGCGCCAGCAGCCCAGGACAGGGGGCAGATAATCAGCCCCAGCATTTT. It codes for CASSPGQGADNQPQHF.

For the CDR3, the DNA is TGTGCCAGCAGCTTAGGGACAGGGGTGGGGCACTATGGCTACACCTTC. It translates to CASSLGTGVGHYGYTF. The chain employs TRBV5-6 and TRBJ1-2, with TRBD1 matching 10 bases. This CDR3 region has 16 residues. Germline V lookup: CDR1 SGHDT, CDR2 YYEEEE. V lost 2 bases to trimming and J lost 3 bases; unmatched junction nucleotides: 7.

The chain has TRBV7-9 and TRBJ2-5; 7 bases fit TRBD1. Germline CDR1 reads SEHNR; CDR2 reads FQNEAQ (reference sequence). J was trimmed by 3 bases and V by 6 bases; bases with no gene match: 7. This CDR3 comprises 14 residues. The CDR3 DNA reads as TGTGCCAGCAGTTCAGTTGGGACAGAAGAGACCCAGTACTTC. Amino acids: CASSSVGTEETQYF.

The chain couples TRBV7-9 to TRBJ2-7, with D maybe TRBD1 (6 bases). Germline assignment: CDR1 SEHNR and CDR2 FQNEAQ (reference sequence). This CDR3 has 19 amino acids. The V gene lost 4 bases and the J gene lost 3 bases, with 28 bases spanning the gap. The CDR3 sequence is CASSSDRDTASLFGYEQYF. DNA for the CDR3: TGTGCCAGCAGCTCAGACCGGGACACCGCTTCGCTTTTCGGCTACGAGCAGTACTTC.

The chain carries TRBV5-6 and TRBJ1-4, with TRBD1 identical over 9 bases. Germline CDR1 and CDR2: SGHDT and YYEEEE. The CDR3 is 16 amino acids. Losses at the gene ends were 3 bases for V and 4 bases for J; bases not matched to a gene: 7. CDR3 sequence (DNA): TGTGCCAGCAGCTCTCCGGGACAGGGCCTTAATGAAAAACTGTTTTTT. This encodes CASSSPGQGLNEKLFF.

The chain couples TRBV9 to TRBJ2-7, with TRBD1 identical over 8 bases. Trimming cost V 4 bases and J 3 bases; bases outside gene matches: 6. CDR1 and CDR2 from the germline V gene are SGDLS and YYNGEE. This CDR3 has 14 residues. The CDR3 spells CASSPPDRDYEQYF. CDR3 DNA sequence: TGTGCCAGCAGCCCCCCGGACAGGGACTACGAGCAGTACTTC.

This sequence joins TRBV30 and TRBJ1-1; D not resolved. The CDR3 totals 9 residues. Per the germline V gene, CDR1 is GTSNPN and CDR2 is SVGIG (reference sequence). With 7 bases removed from V and 9 bases from J, the gap between germline ends came to 9 bases. CDR3 region: CAYEFQAFF. For the CDR3, the DNA is TGTGCCTATGAGTTCCAAGCTTTCTTT.

V and J are TRBV4-1 and TRBJ2-1; 11 nucleotides align to TRBD2. CDR3 length equals 18 residues. In germline, CDR1 is MGHRA, CDR2 YSYEKL. J gave up 4 bases and V 1 base, and 9 bases lay outside the gene matches. The CDR3 is CASSQAASGGITYNEQFF. CDR3 nucleotide sequence: TGCGCCAGCAGCCAAGCGGCTAGCGGGGGGATTACATACAATGAGCAGTTCTTC.

The chain couples TRBV7-9 to TRBJ2-1; TRBD2 matches at 10 bases. The V gene end was trimmed by 4 bases and the J gene end by 10 bases; junction bases not matched to a gene: 13. This CDR3 has 16 amino acids. The germline CDR1 and CDR2 sequences are SEHNR and FQNEAQ (reference sequence). CDR3 amino acids: CASSYRSLAGINEQFF. CDR3 bases: TGTGCCAGCAGCTACAGATCACTAGCGGGGATCAACGAGCAGTTCTTC.

CDR3 nucleotide sequence: TGTGCCATCAGTGATTTAGAGGGCGGCTACACCTTC. It translates to CAISDLEGGYTF. The rearrangement uses TRBV10-3 and TRBJ1-2; D unclear. The CDR3 runs to 12 residues. The V gene's germline CDR1 is ENHRY and CDR2 SYGVKD. Trimming removed 3 bases from V and 8 bases from J, with 10 bases in between.